This TCR beta chain originates from a study of regulatory T cells in long-lasting Graves disease. Study-wide findings and caveats: It is possible that accuracy was reduced by the small size of the sample. New patients shared fewer than 1,000 public clonotypes, and persistent patients shared more, with about 2,700. Those with persistent Graves' had less TCR diversity than newly diagnosed patients.

Investigators prepared the TCR beta libraries by applying iRepertoire HTBI primers and Arm-PCR of CDR3 regions. Via MiXCR, TCRdb re-called the multiplex PCR reads, giving one row per CDR3 protein. The sample has some 450,000 distinct CDR3 sequences, 20% to 30% seen once. In its sample, this clonotype was seen many times. Its antigen is still unknown. As for time point: persistent/refractory GD, antithyroid drugs over 5 years with positive TRAb. Isolated PBMC RNA provided the starting material for the TCR library. EDTA tubes held 9 to 10 milliliters of peripheral blood from each patient. The CDR3 sequence is 13 residues long. CDR1 and CDR2 (germline): SNHLY, FYNNEI. V shed 7 bases and J 5 bases; nucleotides not matched to a gene: 4.

This TCR was sampled from a female donor with Graves disease. The starting material was peripheral blood mononuclear cells (PBMCs), obtained when the disease was refractory, from a patient treated with antithyroid drugs. V and J are TRBV2 and TRBJ2-5; TRBD2 matches 10 bases. The CDR3 bases are TGTGCCAGCAAAGCGGGAGGGCTTGAGACCCAGTACTTC. Protein product: CASKAGGLETQYF.